This T cell receptor beta chain was sequenced in a study of cytomegalovirus exposure and HLA in healthy donors. The V and J ends lost 4 bases and 7 bases respectively, with 8 bases between them. This CDR3 has 13 residues. Germline CDR1 is SGHTA and CDR2 is FQGTGA. Study-level findings and limits: In a later analysis, at a false discovery rate of 0.05, some 15,000 TCR beta sequences were associated with HLA alleles.

Remarks on this clone: Antigen unknown.

Researchers ran the PCR with 60 Vbeta and 13 Jbeta primers. Study processing details: About 11 million of the about 80 million unique TCR beta chains counted in a later analysis were shared. The method was immunoSEQ multiplex PCR; TCRdb's version includes in-frame clones alone and lacks a portion of them. That table supplies the V and J calls and clone size; D and trimming were determined from the DNA. The sample includes about 150,000 clones, approximately 86% of them seen just once. The V call is TRBV7-3, the J call TRBJ1-6; D perhaps matches TRBD1 (5 bases). Material for sequencing was PBMCs. The TCR was taken from a woman aged 45-59 years in good health and CMV-seropositive. CDR3 coding DNA: TGTGCCAGCAGCTCTGGGGGGAATTCACCCCTCCACTTT. Translation: CASSSGGNSPLHF.